This entry concerns a single T cell receptor (beta chain). TCRdb re-called the PCR reads through MiXCR, storing one row per CDR3 protein. Of some 320,000 distinct CDR3 sequences in the sample, 24% were seen once. The V gene's germline CDR1 is LNHDA and CDR2 SQIVND (reference sequence). This CDR3 spans 14 amino acids. The V and J ends lost 11 bases and 2 bases, in that order; junction bases with no gene match: 10. The record originates from a study of molecular identifiers for immune sequencing clone quantification. The sequencing input was naive CD8+ T cells from blood, with Jurkat cell RNA spiked in. Described subset: FACS-sorted CD8+CD4-CCR7+CD45RA+ naive T cells. The clonotype comes from a human donor in good health. Some libraries in this study had Jurkat cell RNA spiked in. This chain uses TRBV19 with TRBJ2-7; 9 nucleotides match TRBD1. CDR3 in DNA: TGTGCCGCAACCCGGGACAGGGCCACCTACGAGCAGTACTTC. Its protein product is CAATRDRATYEQYF.